The rows below give T cell receptor beta chains drawn from one sample of a study of CD8 T cells in ankylosing spondylitis. One entry per CDR3 protein results from TCRdb running MiXCR on the 5' RACE reads. The sample gives 470,000 or so distinct CDR3 sequences, approximately 26% of which show up once; over 0.8% is in the top ten. Sample: blood, either unsorted or a sorted T cell fraction (not recorded which). Receptors originate from a male donor with ankylosing spondylitis. Each CDR3 is given without its conserved first and last residue.

>TRBV4-1|TRBJ2-3
ASSFQQGGTDTQY
>TRBV5-6|TRBJ2-1
ASGYNEQF
>TRBV2|TRBJ1-1
ASSEGHSMNTEAF
>TRBV2|TRBJ2-1
ASSWDQKGYNEQF
>TRBV5-1|TRBJ1-4
ASSRTDVGSEKLF
>TRBV29-1|TRBJ2-1
SVSAVQGDEQF
>TRBV6-1|TRBJ2-4
ASSEALQYENIQY
>TRBV28|TRBJ1-1
ASSPGGTGGSNTEAF
>TRBV11-2|TRBJ1-5
ASSLVRNPANSNQPQH
>TRBV5-1|TRBJ1-4
ASSLASRGGAEKLF
>TRBV6-4|TRBJ2-1
ASSPQLGSYNEQF
>TRBV29-1|TRBJ2-7
SVGGSDEQY
>TRBV5-1|TRBJ1-1
ASSLTEGTEAF
>TRBV15|TRBJ2-1
ATSRDQGLSGRELNEQF
>TRBV29-1|TRBJ1-1
SVEDRAGTEAF
>TRBV5-1|TRBJ1-4
ASSLDRGATNEKLF
>TRBV9|TRBJ1-5
ASSVRRGSNQPQH
>TRBV11-2|TRBJ2-3
ASSLVGGGLARTDTQY
>TRBV27|TRBJ2-3
ASSLADATDTQY
>TRBV5-1|TRBJ2-7
ASSSPGSSYEQY
>TRBV10-1|TRBJ1-1
ASSDRAGDTEAF
>TRBV12-3/TRBV12-4|TRBJ2-3
ASSLPGVGSTDTQY
>TRBV12-3/TRBV12-4|TRBJ2-1
ASRRGGQGFNEQF
>TRBV5-1|TRBJ2-1
ASSLAPSNEQF
>TRBV5-1|TRBJ2-1
ASSGGLAGGREQF
>TRBV24-1|TRBJ1-1
ATSGSGGGNTEAF
>TRBV27|TRBJ1-1
ASSSWTGRTEAF
>TRBV16|TRBJ1-1
ASSLPGGRVPEAF
>TRBV5-1|TRBJ1-1
ASSRDRDDTEAF
>TRBV20-1|TRBJ2-5
SVPRGGETQY
>TRBV29-1|TRBJ1-4
SASSRPTNEKLF
>TRBV2|TRBJ2-2
ASRGASGQNTGELF
>TRBV5-6|TRBJ1-1
ASSTPGAGRFTEAF
>TRBV11-3|TRBJ2-1
ASSRRDSYNEQF
>TRBV29-1|TRBJ1-2
SAGAVGGYT
>TRBV7-2|TRBJ2-3
ASSYQIAGWGDTQY
>TRBV12-3/TRBV12-4|TRBJ2-7
ASSRGGTGDTYEQY
>TRBV29-1|TRBJ2-7
SVRGEEQY
>TRBV7-2|TRBJ1-2
ASTPSGGFGYT
>TRBV30|TRBJ2-7
AWSVLAGAEQY
>TRBV3-1|TRBJ2-6
ASSPRTSAYSGANVLT
>TRBV6-5|TRBJ1-6
ASSSTGGDSPLH
>TRBV2|TRBJ2-5
ASTLKNRAQETQY
>TRBV18|TRBJ2-1
ASSPGTPFYNEQF
>TRBV12-3/TRBV12-4|TRBJ2-3
ASSPQGAADTQY
>TRBV20-1|TRBJ1-2
SARDGQGPGYT
>TRBV5-5|TRBJ2-3
ASSGQGGSTDTQY